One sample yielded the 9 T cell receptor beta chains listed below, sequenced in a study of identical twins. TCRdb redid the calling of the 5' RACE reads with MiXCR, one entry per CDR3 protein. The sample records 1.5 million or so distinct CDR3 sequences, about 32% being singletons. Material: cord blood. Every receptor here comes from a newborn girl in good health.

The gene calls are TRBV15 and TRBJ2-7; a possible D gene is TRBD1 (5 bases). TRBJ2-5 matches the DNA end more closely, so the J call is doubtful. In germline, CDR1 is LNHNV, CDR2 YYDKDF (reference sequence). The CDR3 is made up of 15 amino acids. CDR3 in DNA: TGTGCCACCAGCAAAGAGGACACACAGGTAGCGACCCAGTACTTC. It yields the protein CATSKEDTQVATQYF.

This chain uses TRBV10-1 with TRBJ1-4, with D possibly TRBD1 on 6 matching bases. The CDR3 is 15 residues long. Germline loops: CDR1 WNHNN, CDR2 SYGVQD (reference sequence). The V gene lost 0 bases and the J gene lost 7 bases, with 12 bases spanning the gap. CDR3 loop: CASSESATGREKLFF. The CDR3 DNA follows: TGCGCCAGCAGTGAGTCGGCTACAGGGCGTGAAAAACTGTTTTTT.

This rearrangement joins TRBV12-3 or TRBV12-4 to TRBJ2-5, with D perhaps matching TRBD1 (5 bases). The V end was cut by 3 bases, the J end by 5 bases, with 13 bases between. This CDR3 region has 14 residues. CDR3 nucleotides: TGTGCCAGCAGTTTCACAGGAATAGGGGAGACCCAGTACTTC. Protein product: CASSFTGIGETQYF.

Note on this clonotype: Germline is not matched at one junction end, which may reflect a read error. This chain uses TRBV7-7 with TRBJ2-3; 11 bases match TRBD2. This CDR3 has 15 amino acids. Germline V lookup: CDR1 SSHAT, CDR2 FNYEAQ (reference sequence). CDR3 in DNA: TGTGCTAGCAGCTCTACCGGGACTAGCGGAGATACGCAGTATTTT. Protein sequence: CASSSTGTSGDTQYF.

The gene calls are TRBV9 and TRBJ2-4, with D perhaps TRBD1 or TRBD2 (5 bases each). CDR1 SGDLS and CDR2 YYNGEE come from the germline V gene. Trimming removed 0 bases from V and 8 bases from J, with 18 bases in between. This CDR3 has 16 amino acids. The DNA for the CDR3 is TGTGCCAGCAGCGTAGCTCCTCACGGACACGGGGACATTCAGTACTTC. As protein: CASSVAPHGHGDIQYF. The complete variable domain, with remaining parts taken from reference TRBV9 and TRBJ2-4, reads DSGVTQTPKHLITATGQRVTLRCSPRSGDLSVYWYQQSLDQGLQFLIQYYNGEERAKGNILERFSAQQFPDLHSELNLSSLELGDSALYFCASSVAPHGHGDIQYFGAGTRLSVL.

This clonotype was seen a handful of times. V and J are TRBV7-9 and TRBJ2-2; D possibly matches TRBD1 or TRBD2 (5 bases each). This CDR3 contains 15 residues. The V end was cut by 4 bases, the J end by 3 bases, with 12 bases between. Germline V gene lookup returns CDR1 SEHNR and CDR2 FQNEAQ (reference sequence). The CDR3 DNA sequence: TGTGCCAGCAGCTGGGGTCGGGGACACACCGGGGAGCTGTTTTTT. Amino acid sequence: CASSWGRGHTGELFF.

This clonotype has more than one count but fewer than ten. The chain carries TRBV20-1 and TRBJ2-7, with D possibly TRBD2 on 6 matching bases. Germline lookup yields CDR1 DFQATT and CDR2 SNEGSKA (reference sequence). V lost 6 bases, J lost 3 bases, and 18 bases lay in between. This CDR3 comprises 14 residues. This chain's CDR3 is CSASTTGTLYEQYF. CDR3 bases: TGCAGTGCAAGTACTACCGGGACTCTCTACGAGCAGTACTTC.

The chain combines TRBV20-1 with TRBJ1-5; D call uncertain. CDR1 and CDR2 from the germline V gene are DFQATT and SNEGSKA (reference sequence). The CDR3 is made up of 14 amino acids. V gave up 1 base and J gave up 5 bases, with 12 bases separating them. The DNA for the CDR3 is TGCAGTGCTAGAGTCGCCGGATTCGATCAGCCCCAGCATTTT. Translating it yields CSARVAGFDQPQHF.

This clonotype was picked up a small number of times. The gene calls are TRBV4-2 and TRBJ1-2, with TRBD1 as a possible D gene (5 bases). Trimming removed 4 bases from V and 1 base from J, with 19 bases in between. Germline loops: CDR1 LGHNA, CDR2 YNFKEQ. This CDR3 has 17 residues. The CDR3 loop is CASSPIDAKQDNYGYTF. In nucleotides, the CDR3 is TGTGCCAGCAGCCCCATCGATGCTAAACAGGATAACTATGGCTACACCTTC.